This T cell receptor (beta chain) was captured by sequencing in a study of T cells in Graves' hyperthyroidism and ophthalmopathy. TCR beta CDR3 regions were amplified from RNA. HTBI primers drove first-round RT-PCR of the TCR CDR3. TCRdb used MiXCR to reprocess the multiplex PCR reads, holding one entry per CDR3 protein. The repertoire includes 300,000 to 500,000 distinct CDR3 sequences, over 12% of them detected once, and 25% to 30% sits in the top ten. Germline values: CDR1 WSHSY, CDR2 SAAADI. Trimming cost V 7 bases and J 4 bases; bases outside gene matches: 17. This CDR3 region has 18 residues. Disease lasting under 3 months, a NOSPECS grade of at least 4, and a Clinical Activity Score of at least 3 were features of the ophthalmopathy patients. Diagnostic assessment was based on clinical symptoms, serum thyroxine and TRAb, thyroid ultrasound and orbital computed tomography.

The sample comprised blood. The chain has TRBV10-2 and TRBJ2-2; 8 nucleotides line up with TRBD2. This clonotype originated in a middle-aged man with Graves' ophthalmopathy. CDR3 amino acids: CASNGGTGGGSSTGELFF. For the CDR3, the DNA is TGCGCCAGCAACGGAGGGACGGGAGGGGGAAGTAGCACCGGGGAGCTGTTTTTT.